This T cell receptor beta chain was sequenced in a study of blood T cell repertoires in COVID-19 (dated by TCRdb to about 2020). Background for the entire study: Samples from collaborators originated in the United States, Italy and Spain and spanned both the acute and convalescent phases of COVID-19. The material from the prospective study consisted of cDNA or gDNA derived from T cells, B-cell-depleted T cells, or PBMCs. The dataset comprised deeply sampled blood TCRbeta repertoires from subjects exposed to, actively infected with, or recovered from COVID-19. The repertoires were released in a freely available public database meant as a resource for research on the immune response to SARS-CoV-2. The samples were drawn from two sources: the first 160 participants of the ongoing ImmuneRACE study, and fewer than 1,500 subjects contributed by 6 global collaborators. Nearly every sample came with metadata listing a de-identified subject ID, COVID-19 status, age in years and sex. HLA class I and class II types, where available, came from metadata supplied by the sample provider rather than from assay-based typing.

The immunoSEQ Assay, a bias-controlled multiplex PCR, was used to amplify TCRbeta CDR3 regions from genomic DNA. The authors processed their data as follows. The number of nucleated cells in each sample was estimated from the amplification of reference gene primers within the assay. Sequence reads were collapsed and filtered to measure the absolute abundance of every unique TCRbeta CDR3 rearrangement. For each sample, productive Simpson clonality was calculated as the square root of Simpson's diversity index across productive rearrangements. In its TCRdb copy, this immuneACCESS table keeps in-frame sequences only and misses some clones. Where compared with another copy, unresolved V genes explain less than half of these, and the others have no known cause. That table is the source of V, J and clone size, and D and trimming were worked out from the DNA. The sample table shows fewer than 350,000 clones, and 75% to 95% are seen once. Of the sample, 6% to 7% falls within the top ten clones.

In Seattle, one collaborating source enrolled patients while the infection was active and tracked those patients longitudinally over the course of disease. Collaborating institutions collected whole blood in K2EDTA tubes following their own protocols. For TCRbeta analysis, collaborator samples were shipped as frozen whole blood, as isolated PBMCs, or as DNA extracted from either sample type. This clone was detected once. Its antigen has not been determined. One base away there is no much larger clone; base qualities are not given. General findings and caveats noted by the study authors: How much clinical and demographic metadata was included differed by source and by participant, and the metadata was provided uncurated.

Trimming takes 1 base from V and 7 bases from J, and the germline ends sit 10 bases apart. The CDR1 and CDR2 encoded by the germline V gene are SGHVS and FQNEAQ. From the cysteine through the phenylalanine, the CDR3 covers 13 amino acids. Here the CDR3 DNA is all that survives: 39 bases in frame from base 1. The chain is assembled from TRBV7-8 and TRBJ1-1; 6 matching bases give a weak D call of TRBD1. This receptor was identified in a woman aged 25 to 39 with COVID-19, enrolled during active disease. Sequenced material: peripheral blood. CDR3 protein: CASSLDRAGEAFF. The DNA sequence is TGTGCCAGCAGCTTAGACAGGGCGGGTGAAGCTTTCTTT.